Following are 10 T cell receptor beta chains from one sample sequenced in a study of T cells in Graves' hyperthyroidism and ophthalmopathy. TCR beta CDR3 region amplification was performed from RNA transcripts. During a first-round RT-PCR of the TCR CDR3, the HTBI primer set was used. TCRdb analysed the multiplex PCR reads with MiXCR anew, one entry per CDR3 protein. Of approximately 600,000 distinct CDR3 sequences in the sample, less than 25% were seen once. Sequenced sample: blood. The receptor source for this set is a man aged 30 to 39 with Graves' ophthalmopathy.

This clonotype was counted a few times. The rearrangement uses TRBV29-1 and TRBJ2-1, with 8 bases identical to TRBD2. The CDR3 runs 14 residues. Germline V lookup: CDR1 SQVTM, CDR2 ANQGSEA. The V gene end was trimmed by 2 bases and the J gene end by 6 bases; junction bases not matched to a gene: 6. The CDR3 bases are TGCAGCGTTGAAAGAGGCGGGAGGACCAATGAGCAGTTCTTC. Amino acid sequence: CSVERGGRTNEQFF.

The gene calls are TRBV9 and TRBJ2-1; 13 bases match TRBD2. Germline CDR1 reads SGDLS; CDR2 reads YYNGEE. This CDR3 is 16 amino acids long. Germline trimming cut 0 bases from V and 7 bases from J; bases unmatched to any gene: 4. Here the CDR3 reads CASSVGTSGSRNEQFF. CDR3 nucleotides: TGTGCCAGCAGCGTAGGGACTAGCGGGAGTCGGAATGAGCAGTTCTTC.

This clonotype came up many times. The V gene is TRBV29-1, the J gene TRBJ1-1, with a weak D call TRBD1 (5 bases). The CDR3 spans 16 residues. V was shortened by 1 base and J by 1 base, with 16 bases between the two germline ends. Germline assignment: CDR1 SQVTM and CDR2 ANQGSEA. The CDR3 coding sequence is TGCAGCGTTGAAGGCGAGGGGCGAGTAGGGAACACTGAAGCTTTCTTT. Residues: CSVEGEGRVGNTEAFF.

V usage is TRBV3-1 and J usage is TRBJ2-5; D might be TRBD1 (5 bases). The CDR3 consists of 15 residues. CDR1 is LGHDT and CDR2 is YNNKEL in the germline V gene (reference sequence). Trimming removed 3 bases from V and 1 base from J, with 12 bases in between. CDR3: CASSHPDNLQETQYF. The CDR3 nucleotides read TGTGCCAGCAGCCACCCGGACAATCTCCAAGAGACCCAGTACTTC.

This chain joins TRBV4-2 and TRBJ2-7; TRBD1 matches at 8 bases. CDR1 is LGHNA, CDR2 YNFKEQ, per germline. The CDR3 has 16 residues. The ends lost 0 bases at V and 0 bases at J; junction bases unmatched: 4. CDR3 region: CASSQDRTGSSYEQYF. The CDR3 DNA reads as TGTGCCAGCAGCCAAGATCGGACAGGGAGCTCCTACGAGCAGTACTTC.

The rearrangement uses TRBV7-9 and TRBJ2-6; the D is unclear. Germline lookup yields CDR1 SEHNR and CDR2 FQNEAQ (reference sequence). Trimming took 4 bases from V and 0 from J, leaving 13 bases between them. The CDR3 covers 17 residues. This CDR3 reads CASSSTLGNSGANVLTF. The CDR3 bases are TGTGCCAGCAGCTCAACCTTAGGGAACTCTGGGGCCAACGTCCTGACTTTC.

The CDR3, as DNA: TGTGCCAGCAGCCCCCTTGACAGGCCTGGAAACACCATATATTTT. Encoded protein: CASSPLDRPGNTIYF. This chain uses TRBV7-6 with TRBJ1-3; a weak D match, TRBD1 (6 bases). V lost 5 bases, J lost 2 bases, and 13 bases lay in between. Per the germline V gene, CDR1 is SGHVS and CDR2 is FNYEAQ. The CDR3 covers 15 residues.

This clonotype was observed a handful of times. The V and J genes are TRBV7-9 and TRBJ1-2; D is undetermined. Trimming cost V 3 bases and J 0 bases, with 11 bases left between them. This CDR3 has 15 residues. Germline assignment: CDR1 SEHNR and CDR2 FQNEAQ (reference sequence). The CDR3: CASSFKVGANYGYTF. In DNA form, the CDR3 reads TGTGCCAGCAGCTTCAAAGTTGGGGCTAACTATGGCTACACCTTC. The full variable domain, rest sourced from reference TRBV7-9 and TRBJ1-2, is DTGVSQNPRHKITKRGQNVTFRCDPISEHNRLYWYRQTLGQGPEFLTYFQNEAQLEKSRLLSDRFSAERPKGSFSTLEIQRTEQGDSAMYLCASSFKVGANYGYTFGSGTRLTVV.

The J gene is TRBJ1-5, the V gene TRBV20-1, with 9 bases fitting TRBD1. Germline assignment: CDR1 DFQATT and CDR2 SNEGSKA (reference sequence). V lost 5 bases, J lost 4 bases, and 3 bases stayed unmatched. This CDR3 is 13 amino acids long. The CDR3 DNA reads TGCAGTGCTCACGGACAGGGGAATCAGCCCCAGCATTTT. This codes for CSAHGQGNQPQHF.

This clonotype was detected many times. V and J are TRBV5-1 and TRBJ2-1, with D possibly TRBD1 on 5 matching bases. Trimming shortened V by 3 bases and J by 6 bases, and 13 bases separated the two germline ends. The length of the CDR3 is 14 residues. Germline V gene data show CDR1 as SGHRS and CDR2 as YFSETQ. The CDR3 nucleotides read TGCGCCAGCAGCTCCAGGGTTGTGGGCAATGAGCAGTTCTTC. Translating gives CASSSRVVGNEQFF.